This T cell receptor (beta chain) emerged from a study of blood T cells in healthy people across ages. In the study overall: About one barcoded beta molecule per two T cells was the capture yield of template switching. General observations from the study: Naive T cell percentage and TCR beta diversity correlated strongly.

For the second PCR, which ran for roughly 6 to 12 cycles, a sample-barcoded 5' primer and a J-beta primer mix were used. In TCRdb, the 5' RACE reads were re-called with MiXCR into one record per CDR3 protein. The profile shows about 830,000 distinct CDR3 sequences, approximately 59% of them singletons. This clonotype occurred a few times. Its target is unknown. This CDR3 is built from 14 residues. J lost 5 bases, V lost 1 base, and 2 bases had no gene match. PBMCs numbering at least 6 million were isolated per sample. A minimum of 6 micrograms of total RNA was extracted per sample. The genes are TRBV12-3 or TRBV12-4 and TRBJ1-2; 9 bases agree with TRBD1. This sequence originates from a man aged 25 to 40 in good health. Sample: blood. CDR3 in DNA: TGTGCCAGCAGTTTAGAGGACAGGGGTTATGGCTACACCTTC. Protein: CASSLEDRGYGYTF.